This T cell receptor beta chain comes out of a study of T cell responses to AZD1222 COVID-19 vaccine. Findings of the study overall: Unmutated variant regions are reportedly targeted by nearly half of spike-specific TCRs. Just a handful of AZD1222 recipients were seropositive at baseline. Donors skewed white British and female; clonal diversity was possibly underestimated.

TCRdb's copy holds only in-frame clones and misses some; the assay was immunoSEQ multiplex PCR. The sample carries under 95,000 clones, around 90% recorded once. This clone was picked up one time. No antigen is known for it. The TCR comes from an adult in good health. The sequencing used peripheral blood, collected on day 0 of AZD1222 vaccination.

CDR3 DNA: TGTGCCAGCAGCTTAATCCACAGGGGGCGTCCAACTAATGAAAAACTGTTTTTT. Amino acids: CASSLIHRGRPTNEKLFF. This chain connects TRBV7-9 to TRBJ1-4; 9 positions match TRBD1. In germline, CDR1 is SEHNR, CDR2 FQNEAQ (reference sequence). V shed 2 bases, J shed 0 bases, and the junction held 7 bases outside the gene matches. CDR3 length equals 18 residues.